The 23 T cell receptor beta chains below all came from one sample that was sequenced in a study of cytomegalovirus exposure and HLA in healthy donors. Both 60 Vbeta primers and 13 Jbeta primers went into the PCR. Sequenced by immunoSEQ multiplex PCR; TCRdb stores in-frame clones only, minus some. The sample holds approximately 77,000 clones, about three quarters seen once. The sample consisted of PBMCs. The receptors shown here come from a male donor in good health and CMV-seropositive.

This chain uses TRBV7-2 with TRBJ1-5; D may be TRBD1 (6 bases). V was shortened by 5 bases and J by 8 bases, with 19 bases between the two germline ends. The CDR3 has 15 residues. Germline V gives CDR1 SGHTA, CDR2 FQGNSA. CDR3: CASSIGSGGYEPQHF. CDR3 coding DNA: TGTGCCAGCAGCATTGGGAGCGGGGGCTACGAGCCCCAGCATTTT.

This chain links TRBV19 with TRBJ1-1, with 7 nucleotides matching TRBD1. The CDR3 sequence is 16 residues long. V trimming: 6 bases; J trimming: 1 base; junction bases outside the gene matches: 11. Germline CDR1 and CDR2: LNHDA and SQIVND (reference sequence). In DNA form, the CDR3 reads TGTGCCAGTAGCAACTTCCCGGGACAGCAGAACACTGAAGCTTTCTTT. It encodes CASSNFPGQQNTEAFF.

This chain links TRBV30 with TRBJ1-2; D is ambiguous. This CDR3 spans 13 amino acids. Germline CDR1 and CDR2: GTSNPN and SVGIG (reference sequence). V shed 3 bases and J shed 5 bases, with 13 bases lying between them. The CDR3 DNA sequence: TGTGCCTGGAGGGTTGGCGGGAGTTATGGCTACACCTTC. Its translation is CAWRVGGSYGYTF.

The CDR3 region is CASSQLFRGNTGELFF. The CDR3 DNA is TGTGCCAGCAGCCAACTCTTCAGGGGGAACACCGGGGAGCTGTTTTTT. This chain uses TRBV4-2 with TRBJ2-2, with D possibly matching TRBD1 (6 bases). Trimming left V 2 bases short and J 1 base short, with 11 bases between. CDR1 and CDR2 (germline): LGHNA, YNFKEQ. CDR3 length: 16 residues.

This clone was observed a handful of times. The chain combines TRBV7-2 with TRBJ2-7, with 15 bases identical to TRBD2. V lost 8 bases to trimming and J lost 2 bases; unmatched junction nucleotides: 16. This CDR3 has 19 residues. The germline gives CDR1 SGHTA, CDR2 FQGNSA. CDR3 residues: CASAYAVGLAGGSTYEQYF. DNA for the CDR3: TGTGCCAGCGCCTACGCCGTGGGACTAGCGGGGGGCTCAACCTACGAGCAGTACTTC.

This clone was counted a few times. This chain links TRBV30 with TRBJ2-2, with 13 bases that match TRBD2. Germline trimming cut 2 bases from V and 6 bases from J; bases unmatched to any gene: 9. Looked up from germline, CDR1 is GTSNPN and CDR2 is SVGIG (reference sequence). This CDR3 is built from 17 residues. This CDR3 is CAWSRRLAGGIPGELFF. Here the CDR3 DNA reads TGTGCCTGGAGTAGAAGACTAGCGGGAGGTATACCCGGGGAGCTGTTTTTT.

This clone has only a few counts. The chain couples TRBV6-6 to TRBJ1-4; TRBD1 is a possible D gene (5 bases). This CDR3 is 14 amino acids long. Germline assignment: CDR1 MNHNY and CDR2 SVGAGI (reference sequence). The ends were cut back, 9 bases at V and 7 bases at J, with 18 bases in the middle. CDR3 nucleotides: TGTGCCAGTCATCCCCAGGGTCCGGGTGAAAAACTGTTTTTT. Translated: CASHPQGPGEKLFF.

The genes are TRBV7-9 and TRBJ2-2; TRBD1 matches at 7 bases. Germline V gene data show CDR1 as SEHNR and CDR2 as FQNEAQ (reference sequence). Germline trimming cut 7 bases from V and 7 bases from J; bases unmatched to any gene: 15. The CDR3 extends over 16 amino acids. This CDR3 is CASIPAGTGVRGELFF. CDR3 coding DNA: TGTGCCAGCATCCCGGCGGGTACAGGGGTTCGCGGGGAGCTGTTTTTT.

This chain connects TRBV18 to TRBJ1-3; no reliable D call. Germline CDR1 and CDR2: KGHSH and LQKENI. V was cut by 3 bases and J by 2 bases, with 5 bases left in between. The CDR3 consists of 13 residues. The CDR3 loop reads CASSPPAGNTIYF. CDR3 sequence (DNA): TGTGCCAGCTCACCCCCCGCTGGAAACACCATATATTTT.

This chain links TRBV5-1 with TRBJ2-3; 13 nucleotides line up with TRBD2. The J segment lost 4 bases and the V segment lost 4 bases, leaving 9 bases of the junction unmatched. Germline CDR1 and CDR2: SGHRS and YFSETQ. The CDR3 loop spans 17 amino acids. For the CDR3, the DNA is TGCGCCAGCAGCCCATACGGACTAGCGGGAGCCTCAGATACGCAGTATTTT. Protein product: CASSPYGLAGASDTQYF.

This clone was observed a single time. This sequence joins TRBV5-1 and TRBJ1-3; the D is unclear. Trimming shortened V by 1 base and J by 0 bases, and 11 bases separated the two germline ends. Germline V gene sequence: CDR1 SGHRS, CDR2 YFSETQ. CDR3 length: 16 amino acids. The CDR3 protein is CASSLNTGYSGNTIYF. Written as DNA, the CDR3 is TGCGCCAGCAGCTTGAATACGGGGTACTCTGGAAACACCATATATTTT.

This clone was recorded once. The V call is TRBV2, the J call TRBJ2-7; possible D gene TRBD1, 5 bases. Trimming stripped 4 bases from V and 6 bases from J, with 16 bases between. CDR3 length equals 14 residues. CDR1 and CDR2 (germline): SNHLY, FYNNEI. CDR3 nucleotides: TGTGCCAGCAGTGGGGGCTACAAGGCTGGCGAGCAGTACTTC. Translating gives CASSGGYKAGEQYF.

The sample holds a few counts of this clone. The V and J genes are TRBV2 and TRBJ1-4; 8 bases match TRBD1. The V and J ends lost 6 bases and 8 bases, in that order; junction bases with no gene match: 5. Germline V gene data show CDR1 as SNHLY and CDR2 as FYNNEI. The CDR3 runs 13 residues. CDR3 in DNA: TGTGCCAGCAGCGTGACAGGGGCCGAAAAACTGTTTTTT. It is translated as CASSVTGAEKLFF.

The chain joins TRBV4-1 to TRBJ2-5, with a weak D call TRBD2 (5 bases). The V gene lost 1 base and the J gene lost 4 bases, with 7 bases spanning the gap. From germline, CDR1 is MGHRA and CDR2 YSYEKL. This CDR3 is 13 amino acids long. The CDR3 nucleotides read TGCGCCAGCAGCCAAGGGACTGGAGAGACCCAGTACTTC. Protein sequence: CASSQGTGETQYF.

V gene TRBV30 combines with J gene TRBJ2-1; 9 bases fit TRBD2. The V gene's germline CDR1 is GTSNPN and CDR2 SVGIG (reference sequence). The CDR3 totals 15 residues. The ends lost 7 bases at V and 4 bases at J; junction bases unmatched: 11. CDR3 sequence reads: CASQQASGVYNEQFF. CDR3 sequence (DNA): TGTGCCTCCCAACAAGCTAGCGGGGTTTACAATGAGCAGTTCTTC.

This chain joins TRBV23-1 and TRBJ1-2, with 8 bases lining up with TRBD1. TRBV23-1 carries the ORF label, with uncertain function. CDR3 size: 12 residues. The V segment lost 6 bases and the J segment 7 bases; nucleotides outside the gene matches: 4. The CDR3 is CASSVQGGGYTF. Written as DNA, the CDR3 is TGCGCCAGCAGCGTACAGGGGGGTGGCTACACCTTC.

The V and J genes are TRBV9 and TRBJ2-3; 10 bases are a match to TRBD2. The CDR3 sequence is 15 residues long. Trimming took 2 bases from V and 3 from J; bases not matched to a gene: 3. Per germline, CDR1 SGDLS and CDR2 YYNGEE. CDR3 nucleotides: TGTGCCAGCAGCGTGGGGACTAGCGTTACAGATACGCAGTATTTT. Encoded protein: CASSVGTSVTDTQYF.

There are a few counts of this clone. CDR3 in amino acids: CASSSGWNTEAFF. As DNA, the CDR3 is TGTGCCAGCAGCTCAGGGTGGAACACTGAAGCTTTCTTT. The genes are TRBV7-3 and TRBJ1-1; TRBD1 might be the D (5 bases). Germline CDR1 and CDR2: SGHTA and FQGTGA. Trimming took off 4 bases at V and 1 base at J, with 7 bases between the two ends. The CDR3 has 13 residues.

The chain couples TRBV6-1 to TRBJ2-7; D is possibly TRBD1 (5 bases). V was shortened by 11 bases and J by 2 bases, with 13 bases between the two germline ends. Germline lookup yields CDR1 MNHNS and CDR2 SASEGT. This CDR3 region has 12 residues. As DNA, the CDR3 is TGTGCCTGTATGGACATACCCTACGAGCAGTACTTC. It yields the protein CACMDIPYEQYF.

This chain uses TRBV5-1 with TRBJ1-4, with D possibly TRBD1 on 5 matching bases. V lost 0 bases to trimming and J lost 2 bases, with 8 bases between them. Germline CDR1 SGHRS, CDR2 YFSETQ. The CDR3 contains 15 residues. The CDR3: CASSLAGPTNEKLFF. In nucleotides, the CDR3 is TGCGCCAGCAGCTTGGCAGGGCCCACTAATGAAAAACTGTTTTTT.

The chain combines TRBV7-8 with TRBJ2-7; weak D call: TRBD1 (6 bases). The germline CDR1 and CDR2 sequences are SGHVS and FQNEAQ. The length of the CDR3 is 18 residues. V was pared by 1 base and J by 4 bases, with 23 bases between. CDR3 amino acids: CASSLVSDRYIERYEQYF. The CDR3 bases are TGTGCCAGCAGCTTAGTATCGGACAGATATATTGAAAGATACGAGCAGTACTTC.

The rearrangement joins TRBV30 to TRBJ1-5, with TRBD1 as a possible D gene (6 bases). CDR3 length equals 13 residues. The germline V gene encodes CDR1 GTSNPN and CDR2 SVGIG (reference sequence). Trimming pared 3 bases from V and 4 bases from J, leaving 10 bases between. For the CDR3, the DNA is TGTGCCTGGAGCCAGACAGGTAATCAGCCCCAGCATTTT. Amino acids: CAWSQTGNQPQHF.

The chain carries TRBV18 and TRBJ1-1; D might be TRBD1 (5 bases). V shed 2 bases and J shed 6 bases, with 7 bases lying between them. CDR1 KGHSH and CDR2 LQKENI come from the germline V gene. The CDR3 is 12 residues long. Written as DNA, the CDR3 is TGTGCCAGCTCACCAGACAGCTCTGAAGCTTTCTTT. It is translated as CASSPDSSEAFF.